The 8 T cell receptor beta chains below were found in one sample sequenced in a study of blood T cell repertoires in COVID-19. The assay was immunoSEQ multiplex PCR, and TCRdb's table has in-frame clones only and misses some. The table includes 250,000 to 300,000 clones, approximately 90% detected once. Input material: PBMCs or T cells enriched from blood (not recorded which). The source of these receptors is a woman in her thirties or forties with acute COVID-19.

Written as DNA, the CDR3 is TGTGCCAGCAGTTACCTAGCGGGGCAAACCCGCGACGAGCAGTACTTC. Encoded protein: CASSYLAGQTRDEQYF. This chain uses TRBV6-6 with TRBJ2-7, with 9 bases fitting TRBD2. The trim removed 2 bases at V and 5 bases at J, leaving 10 bases unmatched. This CDR3 has 16 amino acids. Germline V gene sequence: CDR1 MNHNY, CDR2 SVGAGI (reference sequence).

CDR3 bases: TGTGCCAGCAGTGACGAGGACAGGGCTGGGGCCAACGTCCTGACTTTC. Protein sequence: CASSDEDRAGANVLTF. The rearrangement uses TRBV25-1 and TRBJ2-6, with TRBD1 identical over 8 bases. The CDR3 consists of 16 residues. The V gene's germline CDR1 is MGHDK and CDR2 SYGVNS. V shed 3 bases, J shed 2 bases, and the junction held 3 bases outside the gene matches.

The chain employs TRBV3-1 (or the pseudogene TRBV3-2) and TRBJ2-1; D ambiguous. V was cut by 4 bases and J by 0 bases, with 10 bases left in between. This CDR3 spans 15 amino acids. The germline V gene encodes CDR1 LGHDT and CDR2 YNNKEL (reference sequence). CDR3 region: CASSPPSYSYNEQFF. CDR3 coding DNA: TGTGCCAGCAGCCCCCCCTCCTACTCCTACAATGAGCAGTTCTTC.

This rearrangement joins TRBV3-1 (or the pseudogene TRBV3-2) to TRBJ1-2, with TRBD1 identical over 10 bases. CDR1 and CDR2 from the germline V gene are LGHDT and YNNKEL (reference sequence). Losses at the gene ends were 1 base for V and 2 bases for J; bases not matched to a gene: 4. CDR3 length: 16 amino acids. The CDR3 reads CASSQGGTGVNYGYTF. As DNA, the CDR3 is TGTGCCAGCAGCCAAGGCGGGACAGGGGTAAACTATGGCTACACCTTC.

This clone was observed a single time. The rearrangement joins TRBV7-9 to TRBJ1-2; D is undetermined. CDR1 and CDR2 from the germline V gene are SEHNR and FQNEAQ (reference sequence). This CDR3 has 13 residues. V was shortened by 6 bases and J by 3 bases, with 11 bases between the two germline ends. DNA of the CDR3: TGTGCCAGCAGGACGCAGGATGACTATGGCTACACCTTC. This translates into CASRTQDDYGYTF.

CDR3 coding DNA: TGTGCCAGCAGCTCCGAGTTTCTAGCGGGGGGGACCAATGAGCAGTTCTTC. Its translation: CASSSEFLAGGTNEQFF. J is TRBJ2-1 and V is TRBV7-6; 12 positions agree with TRBD2. The CDR3 runs 17 residues. Germline-derived CDR1 and CDR2 are SGHVS and FNYEAQ. V lost 4 bases to trimming and J lost 6 bases; unmatched junction nucleotides: 10.

The chain couples TRBV20-1 to TRBJ2-7; perhaps TRBD1 as D (5 bases). Germline values: CDR1 DFQATT, CDR2 SNEGSKA (reference sequence). The CDR3 has 11 amino acids. V was shortened by 4 bases and J by 7 bases, with 11 bases between the two germline ends. The CDR3 loop is CSAKIDREQYF. CDR3 bases: TGCAGTGCTAAAATTGACAGAGAGCAGTACTTC.

V gene TRBV6-5 combines with J gene TRBJ2-5; perhaps TRBD2 as D (7 bases). CDR1 is MNHEY and CDR2 is SVGAGI in the germline V gene. V was trimmed by 4 bases and J by 7 bases, leaving 13 bases between them. CDR3 length equals 13 residues. CDR3 in DNA: TGTGCCAGCAGTTTCGGACAGCGGGGGACCCAGTACTTC. Its protein is CASSFGQRGTQYF.